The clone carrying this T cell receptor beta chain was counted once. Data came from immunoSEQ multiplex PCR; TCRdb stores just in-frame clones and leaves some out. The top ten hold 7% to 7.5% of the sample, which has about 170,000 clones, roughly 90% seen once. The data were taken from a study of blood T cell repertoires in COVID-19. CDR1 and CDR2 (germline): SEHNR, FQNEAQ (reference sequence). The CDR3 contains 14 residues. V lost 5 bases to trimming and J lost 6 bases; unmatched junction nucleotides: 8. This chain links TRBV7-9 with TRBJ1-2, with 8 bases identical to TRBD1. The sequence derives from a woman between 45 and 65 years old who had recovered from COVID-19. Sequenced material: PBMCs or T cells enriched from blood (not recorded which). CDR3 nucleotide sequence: TGTGCCAGCAGCCCCTCCACAGGGGGAGATGGCTACACCTTC. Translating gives CASSPSTGGDGYTF.